This entry concerns a single T cell receptor (beta chain). This CDR3 spans 14 amino acids. V was pared by 4 bases and J by 8 bases, with 10 bases of the junction left unmatched. CDR1 and CDR2 from the germline V gene are MDHEN and SYDVKM. This sample was included in a study of OX40 agonist ivuxolimab in advanced cancers. Study at large: A male proportion of 70% to 90% was recorded, with mean age about 54 years and range about 20 to 90.

Profiling relied on immunoSEQ multiplex PCR, and the TCRdb table lists in-frame clones only, not all of them. The sample holds roughly 70,000 clones; about 91% are singletons and the top ten take approximately 2.5%. The clonotype was recovered from an adult with an advanced solid tumor such as melanoma, head and neck, liver or kidney cancer. Sequencing used CD4+ or CD8+ T cells sorted from blood, obtained in a trial of the OX40 agonist ivuxolimab. V is TRBV28 and J is TRBJ1-2; 7 bases match TRBD1. The CDR3 DNA is TGTGCCAGCAGTTACACAGGGGTGGTGGGGGGCTACACCTTC. As protein: CASSYTGVVGGYTF.